A selection of T cell receptor beta chains follows, all from one sample in a study of patients and donors after allogeneic stem cell transplantation. One entry per CDR3 protein, called by TCRdb with MiXCR from the RT-PCR reads. The sample lists hundreds of thousands of distinct CDR3 sequences; under 20% were seen once. Sequenced: blood, either unsorted or a sorted T cell fraction (not recorded which). The receptor set was obtained from a human donor who was either an allogeneic HSCT recipient or a stem cell or donor lymphocyte infusion donor (not recorded which). It is not recorded whose cells these are; they may come from a transplant donor. Each CDR3 is given with its conserved first and last residue. The order of the fields is D gene, clone size, V gene, J gene, CDR3 protein, CDR3 DNA. D genes are given only for firm matches. The listing skips clone size in some rows; elsewhere it reads once, few, many or a size class.

d_call: NA
clone_size: NA
v_call: TRBV4-2
j_call: TRBJ2-5
cdr3_aa: CASSQDLEGPAETQYF
cdr3_nt: TGTGCCAGCAGCCAAGATCTTGAAGGGCCCGCGGAGACCCAGTACTTC

d_call: NA
clone_size: many
v_call: TRBV29-1
j_call: TRBJ2-2
cdr3_aa: CSVGGHAMAGELFF
cdr3_nt: TGCAGCGTGGGCGGACACGCCATGGCCGGGGAGCTGTTTTTT

d_call: TRBD1
clone_size: many
v_call: TRBV15
j_call: TRBJ2-7
cdr3_aa: CATSSWDRQEQYF
cdr3_nt: TGTGCCACCAGCAGCTGGGACAGGCAAGAGCAGTACTTC

d_call: TRBD1
clone_size: NA
v_call: TRBV7-2
j_call: TRBJ1-1
cdr3_aa: CASSTGTGLETEAFF
cdr3_nt: TGTGCCAGCAGCACCGGGACAGGGTTAGAGACTGAAGCTTTCTTT

d_call: TRBD2
clone_size: NA
v_call: TRBV11-2
j_call: TRBJ2-7
cdr3_aa: CASSLRKAGGPIRYEQYF
cdr3_nt: TGTGCCAGCAGCTTAAGAAAAGCGGGAGGTCCCATCCGCTACGAGCAGTACTTC

d_call: NA
clone_size: few
v_call: TRBV7-2
j_call: TRBJ1-1
cdr3_aa: CASSLSGISEAFF
cdr3_nt: TGTGCCAGCAGCTTATCGGGCATTTCAGAAGCTTTCTTT

d_call: NA
clone_size: few
v_call: TRBV11-1
j_call: TRBJ1-4
cdr3_aa: CASSLRGGDSVATNEKLFF
cdr3_nt: TGTGCCAGCAGCTTAAGGGGGGGTGACAGCGTTGCAACTAATGAAAAACTGTTTTTT

d_call: TRBD1
clone_size: few
v_call: TRBV7-8
j_call: TRBJ2-7
cdr3_aa: CASSLNGGQGAHEQYF
cdr3_nt: TGTGCCAGCAGCTTAAACGGGGGACAGGGAGCGCACGAGCAGTACTTC

d_call: NA
clone_size: NA
v_call: TRBV7-9
j_call: TRBJ2-2
cdr3_aa: CASSLDARELFF
cdr3_nt: TGTGCCAGCAGTTTAGACGCCCGGGAGCTGTTTTTT

d_call: NA
clone_size: few
v_call: TRBV6-1
j_call: TRBJ1-2
cdr3_aa: CASSEALESPIIF
cdr3_nt: TGTGCCAGCAGTGAAGCGTTAGAGAGCCCAATAATCTTC

d_call: NA
clone_size: NA
v_call: TRBV20-1
j_call: TRBJ1-6
cdr3_aa: CSARVDSIDYNSPLHF
cdr3_nt: TGCAGTGCTAGAGTGGACAGCATAGACTATAATTCACCCCTCCACTTT

d_call: TRBD1
clone_size: few
v_call: TRBV12-3/TRBV12-4
j_call: TRBJ2-5
cdr3_aa: CASSLDWDRGLQETQYF
cdr3_nt: TGTGCCAGCAGTTTAGACTGGGACAGGGGTTTGCAAGAGACCCAGTACTTC

d_call: TRBD2
clone_size: NA
v_call: TRBV6-1
j_call: TRBJ2-2
cdr3_aa: CASTQRGGNTGELFF
cdr3_nt: TGTGCCAGCACCCAGCGGGGGGGCAACACCGGGGAGCTGTTTTTT

d_call: TRBD2
clone_size: NA
v_call: TRBV23-1
j_call: TRBJ2-1
cdr3_aa: CASSQSSTGTSRYNEQFF
cdr3_nt: TGCGCCAGCAGTCAATCCTCCACCGGGACTAGCAGATACAATGAGCAGTTCTTC

d_call: NA
clone_size: few
v_call: TRBV20-1
j_call: TRBJ1-1
cdr3_aa: CSWTGTLRNTEAFF
cdr3_nt: TGCAGTTGGACCGGGACACTTAGGAACACTGAAGCTTTCTTT

d_call: NA
clone_size: few
v_call: TRBV9
j_call: TRBJ2-1
cdr3_aa: CASSARRGDRDNEQFF
cdr3_nt: TGTGCCAGCAGCGCCCGGAGGGGGGACCGCGACAATGAGCAGTTCTTC

d_call: NA
clone_size: NA
v_call: TRBV11-3
j_call: TRBJ2-7
cdr3_aa: CASSYRVSSYEQYF
cdr3_nt: TGTGCCAGCAGCTACAGGGTTAGCTCCTACGAGCAGTACTTC